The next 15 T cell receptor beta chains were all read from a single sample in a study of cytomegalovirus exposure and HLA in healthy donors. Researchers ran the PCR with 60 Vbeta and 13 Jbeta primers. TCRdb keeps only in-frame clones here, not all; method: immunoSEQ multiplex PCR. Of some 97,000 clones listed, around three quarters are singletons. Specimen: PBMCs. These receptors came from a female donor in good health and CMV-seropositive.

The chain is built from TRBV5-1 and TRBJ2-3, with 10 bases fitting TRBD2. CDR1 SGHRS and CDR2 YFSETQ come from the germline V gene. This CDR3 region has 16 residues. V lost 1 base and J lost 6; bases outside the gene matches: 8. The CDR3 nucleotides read TGCGCCAGCAGCTTGACCAGCGGGGGGGGTAAGGATACGCAGTATTTT. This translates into CASSLTSGGGKDTQYF.

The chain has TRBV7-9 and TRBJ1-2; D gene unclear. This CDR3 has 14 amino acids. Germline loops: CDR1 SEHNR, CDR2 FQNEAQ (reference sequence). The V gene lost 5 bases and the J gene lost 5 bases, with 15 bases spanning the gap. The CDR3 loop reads CASSADVESYGYTF. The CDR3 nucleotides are TGTGCCAGCAGCGCCGATGTGGAGAGTTATGGCTACACCTTC.

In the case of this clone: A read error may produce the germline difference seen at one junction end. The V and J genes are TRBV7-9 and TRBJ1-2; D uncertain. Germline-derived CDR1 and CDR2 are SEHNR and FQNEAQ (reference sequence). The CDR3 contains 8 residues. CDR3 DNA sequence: TGTTCCAGCAGCTGGGCCAGCTTC. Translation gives CSSSWASF. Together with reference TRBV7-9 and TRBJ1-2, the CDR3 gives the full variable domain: DTGVSQNPRHKITKRGQNVTFRCDPISEHNRLYWYRQTLGQGPEFLTYFQNEAQLEKSRLLSDRFSAERPKGSFSTLEIQRTEQGDSAMYLCSSSWASFGSGTRLTVV.

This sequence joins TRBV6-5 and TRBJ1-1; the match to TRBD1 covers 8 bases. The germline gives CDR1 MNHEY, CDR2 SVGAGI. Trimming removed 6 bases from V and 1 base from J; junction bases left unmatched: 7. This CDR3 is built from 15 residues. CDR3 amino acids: CASSLDRGSNTEAFF. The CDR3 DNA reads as TGTGCCAGCAGCTTAGACAGGGGTTCGAACACTGAAGCTTTCTTT.

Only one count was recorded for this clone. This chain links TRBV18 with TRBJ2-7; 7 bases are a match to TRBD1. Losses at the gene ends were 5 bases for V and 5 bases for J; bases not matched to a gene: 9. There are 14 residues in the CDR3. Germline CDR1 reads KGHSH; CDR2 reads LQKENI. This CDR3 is CASSFRQGVDEQYF. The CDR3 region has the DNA TGTGCCAGCTCATTCCGACAGGGTGTCGACGAGCAGTACTTC.

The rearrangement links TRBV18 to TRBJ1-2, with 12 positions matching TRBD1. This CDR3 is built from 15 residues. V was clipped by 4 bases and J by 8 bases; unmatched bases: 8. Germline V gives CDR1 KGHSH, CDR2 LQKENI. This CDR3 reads CASSQPGQGAQGYTF. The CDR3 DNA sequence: TGTGCCAGCTCACAACCGGGACAGGGGGCGCAAGGCTACACCTTC.

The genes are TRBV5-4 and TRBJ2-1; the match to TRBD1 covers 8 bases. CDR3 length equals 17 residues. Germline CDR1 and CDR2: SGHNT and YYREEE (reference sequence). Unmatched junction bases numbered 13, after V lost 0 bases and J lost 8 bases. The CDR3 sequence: CASSLARRQGARDEQFF. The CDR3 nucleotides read TGTGCCAGCAGCTTGGCTAGAAGGCAGGGGGCGCGCGATGAGCAGTTCTTC.

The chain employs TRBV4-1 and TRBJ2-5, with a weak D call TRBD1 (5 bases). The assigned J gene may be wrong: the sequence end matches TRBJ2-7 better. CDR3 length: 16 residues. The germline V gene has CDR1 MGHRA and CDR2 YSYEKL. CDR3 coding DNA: TGCGCCAGCAGCCAAGATGTTACAGGTGCCTCCTACGAGCAGTACTTC. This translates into CASSQDVTGASYEQYF.

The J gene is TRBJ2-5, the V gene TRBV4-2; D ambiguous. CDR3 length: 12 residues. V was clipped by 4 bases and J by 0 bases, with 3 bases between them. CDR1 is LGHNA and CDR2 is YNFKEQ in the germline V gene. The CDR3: CASSPNQETQYF. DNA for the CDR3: TGTGCCAGCAGCCCAAACCAAGAGACCCAGTACTTC.

CDR3 bases: TGTGCTAGTGAGGGAGCCGGGGATACGCAGTATTTT. Amino acid sequence: CASEGAGDTQYF. The chain uses TRBV12-5 and TRBJ2-3, with TRBD2 as a possible D gene (5 bases). The ends were cut back, 7 bases at V and 6 bases at J, with 11 bases in the middle. The CDR3 spans 12 residues. Germline CDR1 and CDR2: LGHNT and FRNRAP.

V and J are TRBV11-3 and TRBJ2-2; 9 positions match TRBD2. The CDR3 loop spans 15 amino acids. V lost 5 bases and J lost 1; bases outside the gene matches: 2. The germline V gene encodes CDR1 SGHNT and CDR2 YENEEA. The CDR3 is CASSLTSGNTGELFF. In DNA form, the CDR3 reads TGTGCCAGCAGCCTGACTAGCGGGAACACCGGGGAGCTGTTTTTT.

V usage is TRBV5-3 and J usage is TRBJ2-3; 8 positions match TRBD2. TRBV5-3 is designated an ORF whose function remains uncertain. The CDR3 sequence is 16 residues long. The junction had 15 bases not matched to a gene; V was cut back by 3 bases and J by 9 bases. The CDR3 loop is CARSSEPRGVFRTQYF. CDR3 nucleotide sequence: TGTGCCAGAAGCTCCGAGCCGCGGGGGGTCTTCCGAACGCAGTATTTT.

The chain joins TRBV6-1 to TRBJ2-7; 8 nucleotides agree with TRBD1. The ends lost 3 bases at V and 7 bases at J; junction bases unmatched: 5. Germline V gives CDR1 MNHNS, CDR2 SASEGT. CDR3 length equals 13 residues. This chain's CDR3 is CASSEDRVGEQYF. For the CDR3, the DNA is TGTGCCAGCAGTGAGGACAGGGTAGGGGAGCAGTACTTC.

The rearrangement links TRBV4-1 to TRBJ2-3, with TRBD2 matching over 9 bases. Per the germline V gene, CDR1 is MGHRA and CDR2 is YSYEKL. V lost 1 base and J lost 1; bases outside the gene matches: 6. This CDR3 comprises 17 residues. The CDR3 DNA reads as TGCGCCAGCAGCCAAGGGGGACTAGCACGGGGCACAGATACGCAGTATTTT. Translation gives CASSQGGLARGTDTQYF.

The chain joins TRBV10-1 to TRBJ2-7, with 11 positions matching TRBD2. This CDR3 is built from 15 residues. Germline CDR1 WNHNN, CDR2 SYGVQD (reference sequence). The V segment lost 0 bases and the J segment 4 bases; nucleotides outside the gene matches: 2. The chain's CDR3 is CASSESGTSGYEQYF. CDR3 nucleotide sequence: TGCGCCAGCAGTGAGTCGGGGACTAGCGGATACGAGCAGTACTTC.